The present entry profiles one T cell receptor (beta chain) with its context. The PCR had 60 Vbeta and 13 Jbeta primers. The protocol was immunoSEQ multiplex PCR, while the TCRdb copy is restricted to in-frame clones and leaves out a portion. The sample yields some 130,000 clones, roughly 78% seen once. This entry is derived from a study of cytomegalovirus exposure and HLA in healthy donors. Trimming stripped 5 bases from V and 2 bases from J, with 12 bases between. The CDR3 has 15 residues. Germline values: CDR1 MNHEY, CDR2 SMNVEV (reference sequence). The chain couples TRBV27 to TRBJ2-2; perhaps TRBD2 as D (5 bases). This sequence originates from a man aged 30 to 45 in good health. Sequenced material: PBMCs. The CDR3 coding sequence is TGTGCCAGCAGTGTCAGGACTCGTAACACCGGGGAGCTGTTTTTT. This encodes CASSVRTRNTGELFF.